This T cell receptor beta chain was found in a study of coeliac disease. For the study at large: Without high-resolution HLA typing, biased TRBV7-2 usage was queried. Study findings and constraints: Lower clonality than controls marked TRB and TRG repertoires from active celiac intraepithelial and lamina propria samples. TRB repertoires were largely private, with most amino acid sequences found in only one sample. Intraepithelial and lamina propria fractions were not highly pure.

This clone came up once. The antigen is not known. Germline CDR1 is MNHEY and CDR2 is SMNVEV (reference sequence). The CDR3 runs 15 residues. Trimming took 4 bases from V and 6 from J; bases not matched to a gene: 6. Sequenced by immunoSEQ multiplex PCR; TCRdb stores in-frame clones only, minus some. The sample holds some 4,000 clones, under 80% seen once. The material sequenced was intraepithelial lymphocytes from the gut. This receptor was identified in a man aged 70 or older with active celiac disease. The V gene is TRBV27, the J gene TRBJ2-2; 9 nucleotides agree with TRBD2. CDR3 nucleotides: TGTGCCAGCAGTTATAGCGGGAGAATTTCCGGGGAGCTGTTTTTT. Amino acid sequence: CASSYSGRISGELFF.